This TCR beta chain was documented in a study of cytomegalovirus exposure and HLA in healthy donors. This clone has just one count. Its antigen is not identified. Generated by immunoSEQ multiplex PCR, the TCRdb table keeps only in-frame clones and is missing some. The sample contains 150,000 to 200,000 clones, 86% of which appear only once. Study-wide points: Most TCR sequences were seen very rarely across donors, but some public TCRs occurred in many. One later analysis, an examination of the 120 validation repertoires, found that first-cohort TCR clusters tended to co-occur in them.

The CDR3 length is 16 residues. The TCR sequence derives from a woman under 30 in good health and CMV-seronegative. The sample taken for sequencing was PBMCs. The V and J genes are TRBV21-1 and TRBJ2-7; TRBD1 is the table's D call, not checked against the DNA. TRBV21-1 has pseudogene status. The CDR3 protein is CASSKMGANGGYEQYF. DNA of the CDR3: TGTGCCAGCAGCAAAATGGGGGCCAATGGGGGCTACGAGCAGTACTTC.